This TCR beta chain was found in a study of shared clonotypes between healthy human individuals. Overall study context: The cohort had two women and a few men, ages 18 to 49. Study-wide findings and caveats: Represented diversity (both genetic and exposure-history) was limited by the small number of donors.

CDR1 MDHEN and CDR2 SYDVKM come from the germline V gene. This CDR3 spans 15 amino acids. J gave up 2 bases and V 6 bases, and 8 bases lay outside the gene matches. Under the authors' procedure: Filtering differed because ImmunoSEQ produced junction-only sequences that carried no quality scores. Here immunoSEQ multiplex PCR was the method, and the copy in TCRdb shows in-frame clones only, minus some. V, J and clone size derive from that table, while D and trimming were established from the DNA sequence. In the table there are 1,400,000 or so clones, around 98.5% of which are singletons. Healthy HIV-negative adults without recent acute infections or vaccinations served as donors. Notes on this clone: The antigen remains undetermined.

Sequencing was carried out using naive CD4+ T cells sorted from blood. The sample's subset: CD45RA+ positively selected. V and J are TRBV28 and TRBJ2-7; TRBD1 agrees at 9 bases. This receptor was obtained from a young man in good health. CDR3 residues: CASRPSGQGPYEQYF. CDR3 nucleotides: TGTGCCAGCAGGCCATCGGGACAGGGACCCTACGAGCAGTACTTC.